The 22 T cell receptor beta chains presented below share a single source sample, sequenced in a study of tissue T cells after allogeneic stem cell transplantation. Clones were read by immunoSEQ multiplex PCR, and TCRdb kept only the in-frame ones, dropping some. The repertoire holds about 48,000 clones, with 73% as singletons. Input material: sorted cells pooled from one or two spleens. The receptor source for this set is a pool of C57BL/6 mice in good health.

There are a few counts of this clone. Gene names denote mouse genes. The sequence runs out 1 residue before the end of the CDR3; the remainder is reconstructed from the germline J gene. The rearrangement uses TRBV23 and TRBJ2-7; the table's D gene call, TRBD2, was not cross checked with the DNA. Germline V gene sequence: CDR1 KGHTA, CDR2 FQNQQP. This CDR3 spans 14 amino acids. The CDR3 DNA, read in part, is TGCTCCAGCAGTCGCCGGGACTGGGGGTATGAACAGTAC. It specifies CSSSRRDWGYEQY. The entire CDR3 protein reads CSSSRRDWGYEQYF.

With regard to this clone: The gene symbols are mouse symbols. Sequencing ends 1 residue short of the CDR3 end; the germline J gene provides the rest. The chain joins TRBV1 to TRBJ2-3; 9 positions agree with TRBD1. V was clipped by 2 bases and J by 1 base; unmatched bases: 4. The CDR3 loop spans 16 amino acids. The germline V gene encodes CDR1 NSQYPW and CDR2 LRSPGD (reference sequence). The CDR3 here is CTCSATGGPGAETLYF. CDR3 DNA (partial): TGCACCTGCAGTGCAACAGGGGGCCCGGGTGCAGAAACGCTGTAT. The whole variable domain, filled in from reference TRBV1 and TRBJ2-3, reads VTLLEQNPRWRLVPRGQAVNLRCILKNSQYPWMSWYQQDLQKQLQWLFTLRSPGDKEVKSLPGADYLATRVTDTELRLQVANMSQGRTLYCTCSATGGPGAETLYFGSGTRLTVL.

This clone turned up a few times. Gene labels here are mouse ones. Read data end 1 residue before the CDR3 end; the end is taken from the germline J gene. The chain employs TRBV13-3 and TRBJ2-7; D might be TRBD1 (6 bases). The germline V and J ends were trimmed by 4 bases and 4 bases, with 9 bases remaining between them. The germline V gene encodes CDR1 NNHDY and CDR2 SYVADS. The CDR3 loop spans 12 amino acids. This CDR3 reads CASSRQVYEQYF. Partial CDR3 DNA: TGTGCCAGCAGTCGACAGGTTTATGAACAGTAC.

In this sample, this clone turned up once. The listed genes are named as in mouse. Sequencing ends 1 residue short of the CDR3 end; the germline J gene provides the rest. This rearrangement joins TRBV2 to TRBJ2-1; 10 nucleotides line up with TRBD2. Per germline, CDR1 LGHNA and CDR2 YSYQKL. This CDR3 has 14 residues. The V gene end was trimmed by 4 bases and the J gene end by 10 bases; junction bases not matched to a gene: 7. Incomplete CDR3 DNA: TGTGCCAGCAGCCCCCCGGGACTGGGGAGGGAGCAGTTC. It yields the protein CASSPPGLGREQF. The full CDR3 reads CASSPPGLGREQFF.

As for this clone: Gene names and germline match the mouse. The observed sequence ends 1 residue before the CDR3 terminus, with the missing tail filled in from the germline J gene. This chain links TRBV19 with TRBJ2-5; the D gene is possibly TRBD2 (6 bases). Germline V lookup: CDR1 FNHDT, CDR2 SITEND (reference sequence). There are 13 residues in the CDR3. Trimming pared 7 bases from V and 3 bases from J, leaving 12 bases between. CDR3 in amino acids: CASPPGGQDTQYF. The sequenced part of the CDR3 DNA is TGTGCCAGCCCCCCCGGGGGGCAAGACACCCAGTAC.

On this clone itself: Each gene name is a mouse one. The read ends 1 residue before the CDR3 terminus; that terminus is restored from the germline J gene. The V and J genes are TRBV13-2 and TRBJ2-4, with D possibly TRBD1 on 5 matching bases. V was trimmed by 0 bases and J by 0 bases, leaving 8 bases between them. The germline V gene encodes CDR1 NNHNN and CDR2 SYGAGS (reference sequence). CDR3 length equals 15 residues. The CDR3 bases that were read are TGTGCCAGCGGTGATGGGACAACTAGTCAAAACACCTTGTAC. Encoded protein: CASGDGTTSQNTLY. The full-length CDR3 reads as CASGDGTTSQNTLYF.

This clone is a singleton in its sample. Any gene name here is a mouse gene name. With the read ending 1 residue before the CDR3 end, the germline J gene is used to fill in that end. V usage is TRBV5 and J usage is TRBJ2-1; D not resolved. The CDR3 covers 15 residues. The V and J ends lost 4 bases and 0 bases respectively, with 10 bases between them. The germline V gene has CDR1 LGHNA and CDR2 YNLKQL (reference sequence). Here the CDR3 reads CASSPLGVNYAEQFF. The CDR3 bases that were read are TGTGCCAGCAGCCCCCTCGGGGTTAACTATGCTGAGCAGTTC.

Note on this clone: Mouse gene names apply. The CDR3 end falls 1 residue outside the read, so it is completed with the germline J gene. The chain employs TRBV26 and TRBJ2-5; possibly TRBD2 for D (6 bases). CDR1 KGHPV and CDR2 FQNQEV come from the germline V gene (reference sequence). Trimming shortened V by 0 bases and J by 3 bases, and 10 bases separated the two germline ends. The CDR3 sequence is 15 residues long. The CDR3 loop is CASSLSGGRQDTQYF. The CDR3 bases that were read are TGTGCCAGCAGTCTGTCTGGGGGACGTCAAGACACCCAGTAC.

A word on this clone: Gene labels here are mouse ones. Here the CDR3 reads CASSLSRQNTGQLYF. The sequenced CDR3 bases are TGTGCTAGCAGTTTATCCCGACAAAACACCGGGCAGCTCTAC. The rearrangement links TRBV29 to TRBJ2-2; D gene unclear. The CDR3 is cut off 1 residue early in the read; its end comes from the germline J gene. CDR3 length: 15 amino acids. The germline gives CDR1 MSHET, CDR2 SYDVDS. The ends were cut back, 0 bases at V and 1 base at J, with 6 bases in the middle.

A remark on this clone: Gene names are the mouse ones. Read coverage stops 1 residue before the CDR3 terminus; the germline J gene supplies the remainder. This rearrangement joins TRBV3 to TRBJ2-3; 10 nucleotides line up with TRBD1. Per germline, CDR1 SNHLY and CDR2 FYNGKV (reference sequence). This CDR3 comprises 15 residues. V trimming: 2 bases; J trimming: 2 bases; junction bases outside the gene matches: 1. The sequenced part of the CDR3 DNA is TGTGCCAGCAGCTTAAGACAGGGGGCTGCAGAAACGCTGTAT. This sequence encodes CASSLRQGAAETLY. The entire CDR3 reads CASSLRQGAAETLYF. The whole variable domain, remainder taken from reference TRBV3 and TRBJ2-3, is GPKVLQIPSHQIIDMGQMVTLNCDPVSNHLYFYWYKQILGQQMEFLVNFYNGKVMEKSKLFKDQFSVERPDGSYFTLKIQPTALEDSAVYFCASSLRQGAAETLYFGSGTRLTVL.

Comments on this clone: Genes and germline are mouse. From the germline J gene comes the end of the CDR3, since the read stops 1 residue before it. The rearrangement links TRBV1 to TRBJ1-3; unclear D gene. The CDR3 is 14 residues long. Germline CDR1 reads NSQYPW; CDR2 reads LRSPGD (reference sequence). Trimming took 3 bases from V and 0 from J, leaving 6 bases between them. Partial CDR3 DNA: TGCACCTGCAGTGCCGCATTTTCTGGAAATACGCTCTAT. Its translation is CTCSAAFSGNTLY. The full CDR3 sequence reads CTCSAAFSGNTLYF.

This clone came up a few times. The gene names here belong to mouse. The sequenced part of the CDR3 DNA is TGCACCTGCAGGGGGACAGGGGACACCCAGTAC. Its translation: CTCRGTGDTQY. The CDR3, in full, reads CTCRGTGDTQYF. The chain recombines TRBV1 with TRBJ2-5; 9 bases are shared with TRBD1. The DNA ends 1 residue before the CDR3 does, and the rest of the CDR3 is filled in from the germline J gene. Germline trimming cut 6 bases from V and 6 bases from J; bases unmatched to any gene: 1. CDR3 length: 12 residues. Germline V CDR1 and CDR2: NSQYPW, LRSPGD (reference sequence).

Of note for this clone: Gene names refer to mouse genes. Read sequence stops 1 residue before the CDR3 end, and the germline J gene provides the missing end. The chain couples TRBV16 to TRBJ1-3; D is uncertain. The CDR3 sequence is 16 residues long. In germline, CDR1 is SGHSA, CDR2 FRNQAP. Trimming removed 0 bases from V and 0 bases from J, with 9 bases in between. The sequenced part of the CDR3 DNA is TGTGCAAGCAGCTTAGAACCACCGGGTTCTGGAAATACGCTCTAT. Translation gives CASSLEPPGSGNTLY. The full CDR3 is CASSLEPPGSGNTLYF.

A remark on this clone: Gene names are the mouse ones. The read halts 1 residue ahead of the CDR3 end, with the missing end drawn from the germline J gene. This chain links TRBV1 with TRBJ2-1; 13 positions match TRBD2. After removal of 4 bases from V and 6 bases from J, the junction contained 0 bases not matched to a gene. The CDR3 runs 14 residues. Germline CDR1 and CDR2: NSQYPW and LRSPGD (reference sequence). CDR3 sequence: CTCSGDWGGAEQFF. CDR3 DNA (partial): TGCACCTGCAGTGGGGACTGGGGGGGTGCTGAGCAGTTC.

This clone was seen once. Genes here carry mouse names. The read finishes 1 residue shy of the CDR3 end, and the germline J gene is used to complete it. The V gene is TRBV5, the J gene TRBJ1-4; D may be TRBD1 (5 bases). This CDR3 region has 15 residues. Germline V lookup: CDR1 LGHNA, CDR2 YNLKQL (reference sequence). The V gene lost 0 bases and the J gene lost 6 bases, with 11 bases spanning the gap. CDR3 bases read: TGTGCCAGCAGCCAAGAGCAGGGATGGGACGAAAGATTATTT. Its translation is CASSQEQGWDERLF. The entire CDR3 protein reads CASSQEQGWDERLFF.

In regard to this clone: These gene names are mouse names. The DNA read from the CDR3 is TGTGCTAGCAGTAGAGGGGTCAACCAGGCTCCGCTT. This gives the protein CASSRGVNQAPL. The complete CDR3 protein is CASSRGVNQAPLF. The J gene is TRBJ1-5, the V gene TRBV17; D gene unclear. Coverage ceases 1 residue before the CDR3 finishes, and the germline J gene fills in the end. The V end was cut by 1 base, the J end by 3 bases, with 4 bases between. Germline CDR1 reads MNHDT; CDR2 reads YYDKIL. The CDR3 loop spans 13 amino acids. The variable domain in full, with the rest retrieved from reference TRBV17 and TRBJ1-5, is DTTVKQNPRYKLARVGKPVNLICSQTMNHDTMYWYQKKPNQAPKLLLFYYDKILNREADTFEKFQSSRPNNSFCSLYIGSAGLEYSAMYLCASSRGVNQAPLFGEGTRLSVL.

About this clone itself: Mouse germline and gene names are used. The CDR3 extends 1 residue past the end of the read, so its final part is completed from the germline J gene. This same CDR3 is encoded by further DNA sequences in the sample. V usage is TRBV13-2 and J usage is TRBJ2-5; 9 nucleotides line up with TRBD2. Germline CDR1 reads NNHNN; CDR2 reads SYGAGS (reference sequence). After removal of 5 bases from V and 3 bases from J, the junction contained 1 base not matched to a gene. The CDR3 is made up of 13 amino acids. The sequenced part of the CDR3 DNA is TGTGCCAGCGGCGACTGGGGGCAAGACACCCAGTAC. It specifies CASGDWGQDTQY. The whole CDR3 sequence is CASGDWGQDTQYF.

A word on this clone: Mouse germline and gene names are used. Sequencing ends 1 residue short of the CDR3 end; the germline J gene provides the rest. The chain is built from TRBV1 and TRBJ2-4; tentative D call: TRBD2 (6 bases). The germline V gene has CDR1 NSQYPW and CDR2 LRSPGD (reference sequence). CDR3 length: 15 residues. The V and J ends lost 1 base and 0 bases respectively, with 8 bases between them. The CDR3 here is CTCSAAGASQNTLYF. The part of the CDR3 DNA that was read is TGCACCTGCAGTGCAGCTGGGGCTAGTCAAAACACCTTGTAC.

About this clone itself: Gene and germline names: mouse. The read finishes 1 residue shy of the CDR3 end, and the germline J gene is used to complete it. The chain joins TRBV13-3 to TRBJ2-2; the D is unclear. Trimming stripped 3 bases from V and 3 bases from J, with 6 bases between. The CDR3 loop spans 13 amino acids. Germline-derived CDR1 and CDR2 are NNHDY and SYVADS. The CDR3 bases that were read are TGTGCCAGCAGTGGACAATACACCGGGCAGCTCTAC. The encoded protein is CASSGQYTGQLY. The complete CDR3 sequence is CASSGQYTGQLYF. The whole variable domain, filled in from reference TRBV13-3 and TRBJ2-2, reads EAAVTQSPRSKVAVTGGKVTLSCHQTNNHDYMYWYRQDTGHGLRLIHYSYVADSTEKGDIPDGYKASRPSQENFSLILELASLSQTAVYFCASSGQYTGQLYFGEGSKLTVL.

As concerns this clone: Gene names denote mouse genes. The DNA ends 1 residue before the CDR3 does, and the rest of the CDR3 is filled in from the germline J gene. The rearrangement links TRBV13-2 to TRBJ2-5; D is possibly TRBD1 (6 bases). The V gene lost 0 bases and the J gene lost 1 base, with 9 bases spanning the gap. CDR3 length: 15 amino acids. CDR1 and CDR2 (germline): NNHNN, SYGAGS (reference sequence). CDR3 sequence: CASGDARTDQDTQYF. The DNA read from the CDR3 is TGTGCCAGCGGTGATGCGAGGACAGACCAAGACACCCAGTAC.

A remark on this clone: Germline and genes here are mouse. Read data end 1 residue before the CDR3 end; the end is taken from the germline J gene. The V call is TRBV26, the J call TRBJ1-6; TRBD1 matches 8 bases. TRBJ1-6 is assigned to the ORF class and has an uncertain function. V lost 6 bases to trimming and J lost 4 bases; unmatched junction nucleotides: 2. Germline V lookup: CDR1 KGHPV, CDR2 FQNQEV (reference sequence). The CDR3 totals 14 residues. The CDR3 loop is CASSRQGYNSPLYF. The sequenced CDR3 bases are TGTGCCAGCAGCCGACAGGGGTATAATTCGCCCCTCTAC.

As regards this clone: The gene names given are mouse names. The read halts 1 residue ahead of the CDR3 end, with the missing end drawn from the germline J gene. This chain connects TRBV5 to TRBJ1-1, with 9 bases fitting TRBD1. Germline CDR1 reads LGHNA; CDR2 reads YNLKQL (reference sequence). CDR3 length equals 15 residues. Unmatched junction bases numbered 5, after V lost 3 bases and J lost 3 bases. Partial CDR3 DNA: TGTGCCAGCAGCCAGCAACAGGGGGCGTACACAGAAGTCTTC. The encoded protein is CASSQQQGAYTEVF. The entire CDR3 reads CASSQQQGAYTEVFF.